This record concerns one T cell receptor beta chain sequence. The antigen is undetermined. These data are taken from a study of long-term antiretroviral therapy in people with HIV. Specimens retained about 0.95-11 million cryopreserved PBMC preceding DNA extraction. The libraries were made with immunoSEQ v3.0 at survey level. Each sample had sequencing targeting roughly 35,000-55,000 T-cell genomes. The data were produced by immunoSEQ multiplex PCR, yet TCRdb's version contains in-frame clones alone and is incomplete. The sample holds fewer than 35,000 clones, roughly 80% seen once. General study points: Increased diversity was seen after ART, yet it remained lower than in transplant donor controls. Clonal populations expanded prior to ART predominated within the repertoire at all time points.

The sample consisted of unsorted PBMCs, taken 2.9 years after starting antiretroviral therapy. The sequence derives from a man aged 45-65 years with HIV.

The DNA for the CDR3 is TGTGCCAGCAGCTCCGTCCGGAACTATGGCTACACCTTC. This codes for CASSSVRNYGYTF. J is TRBJ1-2 and V is TRBV7-2; D gene ambiguous. The V gene lost 4 bases and the J gene lost 2 bases, with 8 bases spanning the gap. The CDR3 consists of 13 residues. Germline V gene sequence: CDR1 SGHTA, CDR2 FQGNSA.